This entry lists 31 T cell receptor beta chains sequenced from one sample in a study of response to subunit inactivated influenza vaccine listed by TCRdb under 2018. The library was built by means of RT-PCR. Data came from an Illumina HiSeq 2500. TCRdb ran its own pipeline on the public reads, namely fastp trimming at Q25 and MiXCR clone calling, and kept in-frame beta chains. Every entry covers one CDR3 protein and lists the most common genes and DNA from its rows. The sample data list roughly 670,000 distinct CDR3 sequences, and around 15% of these were observed just once. The ten biggest clones cover around 7.6% of the sample. Sequenced material: PBMCs from blood, taken approximately 15 days before vaccination. The receptors were gathered from a man between 45 and 60 years old who received an inactivated influenza vaccine. Donor details come from another sample of the same person, matched by shared clones.

In its sample, this clonotype was seen a few times. The chain couples TRBV20-1 to TRBJ2-2; D gene uncertain. V lost 2 bases to trimming and J lost 0 bases, with 10 bases between them. This CDR3 comprises 15 residues. Germline V CDR1 and CDR2: DFQATT, SNEGSKA (reference sequence). The CDR3 bases are TGCAGTGCTAGAAGTCGGCACCCGAACACCGGGGAGCTGTTTTTT. Protein sequence: CSARSRHPNTGELFF.

The CDR3 nucleotides read TGTGCCAGCAGTGCCGGGACTAGAACCTACAATGAGCAGTTCTTC. Protein product: CASSAGTRTYNEQFF. V and J are TRBV9 and TRBJ2-1; TRBD2 matches at 8 bases. The CDR3 contains 15 residues. With 5 bases clipped from V and 2 bases from J, the junction kept 6 bases outside the gene matches. Germline V CDR1 and CDR2: SGDLS, YYNGEE.

At least ten counts were recorded for this clonotype. The V gene is TRBV5-1, the J gene TRBJ2-2; D remains ambiguous. Trimming stripped 2 bases from V and 1 base from J, with 6 bases between. The CDR3 is 14 residues long. Germline loops: CDR1 SGHRS, CDR2 YFSETQ. The CDR3 region is CASSFSQNTGELFF. The DNA of the CDR3 is TGCGCCAGCAGCTTTTCACAGAACACCGGGGAGCTGTTTTTT.

The rearrangement uses TRBV4-2 and TRBJ2-7; 10 positions match TRBD2. This CDR3 has 16 residues. CDR1 is LGHNA and CDR2 is YNFKEQ in the germline V gene. Unmatched junction bases numbered 4, after V lost 0 bases and J lost 2 bases. In DNA form, the CDR3 reads TGTGCCAGCAGCCAAGAACGGACTAGCGGAACCTACGAGCAGTACTTC. Translated: CASSQERTSGTYEQYF.

This CDR3 reads CASSPSAFSYNEQFF. CDR3 coding DNA: TGTGCCAGCTCACCAAGCGCGTTCTCCTACAATGAGCAGTTCTTC. The rearrangement links TRBV18 to TRBJ2-1; D gene unclear. V gave up 2 bases and J gave up 0 bases, with 8 bases separating them. CDR1 and CDR2 (germline): KGHSH, LQKENI. This CDR3 is built from 15 residues.

This chain joins TRBV11-2 and TRBJ2-5; D may be TRBD1 or TRBD2 (6 bases each). The V end lost 3 bases, the J end lost 4 bases, and 12 bases lay between the germline ends. The germline gives CDR1 SGHAT, CDR2 FQNNGV. The length of the CDR3 is 14 residues. This CDR3 is CASSFRGQSETQYF. The CDR3 DNA sequence: TGTGCCAGCAGCTTTCGGGGGCAGTCAGAGACCCAGTACTTC.

The chain joins TRBV5-6 to TRBJ2-1, with 8 bases fitting TRBD2. Germline V gives CDR1 SGHDT, CDR2 YYEEEE. The CDR3 runs 16 residues. With 1 base clipped from V and 4 bases from J, the junction kept 7 bases outside the gene matches. The CDR3, as DNA: TGTGCCAGCAGCTTGACCCGAGCGGGGGAGTACAATGAGCAGTTCTTC. It translates to CASSLTRAGEYNEQFF.

This chain uses TRBV5-6 with TRBJ2-1, with D hard to call. The V gene's germline CDR1 is SGHDT and CDR2 YYEEEE. The CDR3 sequence is 15 residues long. Trimming left V 4 bases short and J 5 bases short, with 16 bases between. CDR3: CASSHPFSANNEQFF. The CDR3 DNA is TGTGCCAGCAGCCACCCCTTCTCGGCCAACAATGAGCAGTTCTTC.

The V and J genes are TRBV28 and TRBJ2-5; D tentatively fits TRBD1 or TRBD2 (5 bases each). The V and J ends lost 4 bases and 5 bases respectively, with 14 bases between them. Germline CDR1 reads MDHEN; CDR2 reads SYDVKM. The CDR3 totals 14 residues. CDR3 in DNA: TGTGCCAGCAGTTATACGGGGACGTGGGAGACCCAGTACTTC. Translation: CASSYTGTWETQYF.

CDR3 sequence (DNA): TGTGCCAGTAGGTTAGACAGGGGGCTCTACAATGAGCAGTTCTTC. This encodes CASRLDRGLYNEQFF. This chain connects TRBV19 to TRBJ2-1; 10 positions match TRBD1. CDR3 length: 15 residues. Germline CDR1 reads LNHDA; CDR2 reads SQIVND (reference sequence). Losses at the gene ends were 6 bases for V and 3 bases for J; bases not matched to a gene: 5. Full variable domain (outside the CDR3, taken from reference TRBV19 and TRBJ2-1): DGGITQSPKYLFRKEGQNVTLSCEQNLNHDAMYWYRQDPGQGLRLIYYSQIVNDFQKGDIAEGYSVSREKKESFPLTVTSAQKNPTAFYLCASRLDRGLYNEQFFGPGTRLTVL.

This clonotype showed up just a few times. The V gene is TRBV3-1, the J gene TRBJ2-3; 12 bases fit TRBD2. The ends lost 4 bases at V and 7 bases at J; junction bases unmatched: 21. Per germline, CDR1 LGHDT and CDR2 YNNKEL (reference sequence). The length of the CDR3 is 20 residues. The CDR3 spells CASSRSTGTSGRSLLNTQYF. CDR3 nucleotides: TGTGCCAGCAGCCGATCAACCGGGACTAGCGGGCGCTCCCTGTTGAATACGCAGTATTTT.

The J gene is TRBJ2-3, the V gene TRBV29-1; D might be TRBD2 (5 bases). The germline gives CDR1 SQVTM, CDR2 ANQGSEA. V lost 4 bases to trimming and J lost 9 bases, with 20 bases between them. CDR3 length equals 14 residues. The CDR3 nucleotides read TGCAGCGTTGGAGAGGAGGCCTCAGGACGAACGCAGTATTTT. Residues: CSVGEEASGRTQYF.

The V gene is TRBV20-1, the J gene TRBJ2-5, with 14 bases lining up with TRBD2. This CDR3 region has 17 residues. V shed 4 bases, J shed 2 bases, and the junction held 9 bases outside the gene matches. Germline V gene data show CDR1 as DFQATT and CDR2 as SNEGSKA (reference sequence). CDR3 in amino acids: CSANPGLAGAGQETQYF. CDR3 nucleotide sequence: TGCAGTGCTAACCCGGGACTAGCGGGAGCGGGACAAGAGACCCAGTACTTC.

This clonotype was observed a few times. This chain links TRBV5-1 with TRBJ2-7; a possible D gene is TRBD2 (6 bases). The CDR3 is made up of 18 amino acids. Germline V CDR1 and CDR2: SGHRS, YFSETQ. V lost 0 bases and J 0 bases, leaving 19 bases between the germline ends. CDR3 nucleotides: TGCGCCAGCAGCTTGGGCCTACCCCGGGCTAGCGACTCCTACGAGCAGTACTTC. Amino acids: CASSLGLPRASDSYEQYF.

This clonotype was counted only a few times. The chain couples TRBV28 to TRBJ1-5; TRBD1 matches 10 bases. The CDR3 loop spans 15 amino acids. In germline, CDR1 is MDHEN, CDR2 SYDVKM. V lost 8 bases and J lost 5; bases outside the gene matches: 9. The CDR3 DNA reads TGTGCCAGCGGTCAATCGGGACAGGGGTATCAGCCCCAGCATTTT. Its protein is CASGQSGQGYQPQHF.

The chain employs TRBV6-1 and TRBJ1-2, with 7 positions matching TRBD1. The CDR3 spans 15 residues. In germline, CDR1 is MNHNS, CDR2 SASEGT. V shed 5 bases and J 8 bases; nucleotides not matched to a gene: 14. The CDR3 DNA reads TGTGCCAGCAGTCGTCCGACAGGGTCCGCGGGCGGCTACACCTTC. This sequence encodes CASSRPTGSAGGYTF.

This clonotype was picked up many times. The V gene is TRBV5-1, the J gene TRBJ1-5, with no clear D. Germline V gene sequence: CDR1 SGHRS, CDR2 YFSETQ. The CDR3 is 15 amino acids. V was clipped by 0 bases and J by 6 bases, with 13 bases between them. In nucleotides, the CDR3 is TGCGCCAGCAGCTTGGGCGGACCCGTAGGTCAGCCCCAGCATTTT. Residues: CASSLGGPVGQPQHF.

As regards this clonotype: Since no conserved phenylalanine or tryptophan closes the CDR3, a read error is the likely cause. The limits of the CDR3 on the DNA are not certain, so only TCRdb's listed CDR3 is given. The chain employs TRBV14 and TRBJ2-4; TRBD2 was called by the table and not checked on the DNA. The germline V gene has CDR1 SGHDN and CDR2 FVKESK. The CDR3 contains 9 residues when both ends are counted. The CDR3 spells CASSQDRGN.

The chain uses TRBV9 and TRBJ2-7; D remains ambiguous. The CDR3 totals 16 residues. Trimming took off 2 bases at V and 7 bases at J, with 22 bases between the two ends. Germline V gives CDR1 SGDLS, CDR2 YYNGEE. CDR3 amino acids: CASSVLAFGVTEEQYF. The CDR3 region has the DNA TGTGCCAGCAGCGTGCTCGCTTTTGGGGTAACTGAAGAGCAGTACTTC.

The V call is TRBV20-1, the J call TRBJ2-1, with 10 bases aligning to TRBD2. This CDR3 is 14 amino acids long. Germline V CDR1 and CDR2: DFQATT, SNEGSKA (reference sequence). Germline trimming cut 6 bases from V and 8 bases from J; bases unmatched to any gene: 10. The CDR3 sequence: CSAGEAGGGYEQFF. In nucleotides, the CDR3 is TGCAGTGCCGGGGAAGCGGGAGGGGGCTATGAGCAGTTCTTC.

This clonotype came up many times. The chain is built from TRBV11-3 and TRBJ2-1; 11 nucleotides line up with TRBD1. The J segment lost 0 bases and the V segment lost 4 bases, leaving 8 bases of the junction unmatched. Germline assignment: CDR1 SGHNT and CDR2 YENEEA. This CDR3 is 18 amino acids long. The CDR3 sequence is CASSSRDRGLDSYNEQFF. The CDR3 DNA is TGTGCCAGCAGCTCCCGGGACAGGGGGTTAGACTCCTACAATGAGCAGTTCTTC.

This clonotype was recorded a few times. The rearrangement joins TRBV3-1 to TRBJ2-7; D remains ambiguous. Germline loops: CDR1 LGHDT, CDR2 YNNKEL (reference sequence). V lost 1 base and J lost 1, with 8 bases in between. The length of the CDR3 is 14 residues. CDR3: CASSQVSSSYEQYF. CDR3 coding DNA: TGTGCCAGCAGCCAAGTCAGCTCTTCCTACGAGCAGTACTTC.

This clonotype turned up a few times. The V gene is TRBV5-6, the J gene TRBJ1-4; tentative D call: TRBD1 (6 bases). The CDR3 is made up of 13 amino acids. V shed 7 bases and J shed 4 bases, with 11 bases lying between them. CDR1 and CDR2 (germline): SGHDT, YYEEEE. The CDR3 DNA sequence: TGTGCCAGCCGAGGACAGCTTAATGAAAAACTGTTTTTT. Translating gives CASRGQLNEKLFF.

The chain links TRBV18 to TRBJ1-2; no clear D. The CDR3 consists of 17 residues. CDR1 and CDR2 from the germline V gene are KGHSH and LQKENI. Deletions cut 8 bases from V and 4 bases from J, with 26 bases between. CDR3 DNA sequence: TGTGCCAGCACCCCAGATAGAACCAGACGACGCCCCTATGGCTACACCTTC. It translates to CASTPDRTRRRPYGYTF.

There are a few counts of this clonotype. V usage is TRBV6-1 and J usage is TRBJ2-7, with D perhaps TRBD2 (5 bases). The CDR3 covers 14 residues. Trimming cost V 1 base and J 3 bases, with 10 bases left between them. Germline CDR1 is MNHNS and CDR2 is SASEGT. Here the CDR3 reads CASSEELVYYEQYF. The CDR3 region has the DNA TGTGCCAGCAGTGAAGAACTAGTTTACTACGAGCAGTACTTC.

At least ten counts were recorded for this clonotype. This chain uses TRBV7-8 with TRBJ2-1; 9 bases line up with TRBD2. After removal of 5 bases from V and 4 bases from J, the junction contained 6 bases not matched to a gene. Germline CDR1 SGHVS, CDR2 FQNEAQ. This CDR3 spans 15 amino acids. The CDR3 is CASSRGGAMYNEQFF. CDR3 DNA: TGTGCCAGCAGCCGCGGGGGGGCAATGTACAATGAGCAGTTCTTC.

The gene calls are TRBV2 and TRBJ2-3; possibly TRBD1 for D (5 bases). V lost 4 bases and J 2 bases, leaving 10 bases between the germline ends. The germline V gene has CDR1 SNHLY and CDR2 FYNNEI. This CDR3 region has 14 residues. In DNA, the CDR3 is TGTGCCAGCAGTGTTCAGGGCCTCACAGATACGCAGTATTTT. It translates to CASSVQGLTDTQYF.

This clonotype was picked up many times. The chain couples TRBV7-8 to TRBJ2-3, with TRBD2 matching over 13 bases. The CDR3 covers 15 residues. V lost 3 bases to trimming and J lost 5 bases; unmatched junction nucleotides: 2. Looked up from germline, CDR1 is SGHVS and CDR2 is FQNEAQ. Here the CDR3 reads CASSLGLAGIDTQYF. In DNA form, the CDR3 reads TGTGCCAGCAGCTTGGGACTAGCGGGAATAGATACGCAGTATTTT.

The chain carries TRBV29-1 and TRBJ2-3; D gene uncertain. The V gene lost 7 bases and the J gene lost 4 bases, with 12 bases spanning the gap. This CDR3 contains 12 residues. Germline loops: CDR1 SQVTM, CDR2 ANQGSEA. The CDR3 nucleotides read TGCAGCGGCGCAGCGACCGCAGATACGCAGTATTTT. It yields the protein CSGAATADTQYF.

A few counts support this clonotype. The V and J genes are TRBV30 and TRBJ1-1; D may be TRBD1 (5 bases). This CDR3 comprises 14 residues. Between the trimmed V and J ends, which lost 4 bases and 4 bases, there was a span of 16 bases. CDR1 is GTSNPN, CDR2 SVGIG, per germline (reference sequence). The CDR3 bases are TGTGCCTGGAAGGGGCCAGGGATCCCCACTGAAGCTTTCTTT. Protein sequence: CAWKGPGIPTEAFF.

The chain joins TRBV4-3 to TRBJ2-2, with 9 bases aligning to TRBD2. The ends lost 1 base at V and 3 bases at J; junction bases unmatched: 12. CDR1 and CDR2 from the germline V gene are LGHNA and YSLEER. The CDR3 consists of 19 residues. CDR3 loop: CASSQVAGLAIGDTGELFF. The DNA of the CDR3 is TGCGCCAGCAGCCAAGTCGCGGGACTAGCTATTGGGGACACCGGGGAGCTGTTTTTT.